This entry describes one T cell receptor (beta chain). The target antigen is unknown. This specimen belongs to a study of cytomegalovirus exposure and HLA in healthy donors. Only in-frame clones appear in the TCRdb table, and some are missing; sequencing was by immunoSEQ multiplex PCR. The sample gives roughly 100,000 clones, about 94% of which show up once; 0.89% is in the top ten. The CDR3 is made up of 15 amino acids. V trimming: 5 bases; J trimming: 7 bases; junction bases outside the gene matches: 7. CDR1 is SNHLY and CDR2 is FYNNEI in the germline V gene. General study findings and limits: Reportedly, diagnosis of cytomegalovirus status by the classifier showed high specificity and sensitivity. In vitro assays verified that a few CMV-associated chains recognized CMV antigens specifically. Most observed TCR sequences were rare, whereas some public TCRs were detected in many donors. Cytomegalovirus-associated status was assigned to around 160 TCR beta chains.

Sequencing used PBMCs. The receptor's source is a woman in her late teens or twenties in good health and CMV-seronegative. V and J are TRBV2 and TRBJ2-1, with TRBD2 matching over 11 bases. The CDR3 reads CASSSLAGVRNEQFF. The CDR3 DNA reads TGTGCCAGCAGTTCACTAGCGGGAGTAAGAAATGAGCAGTTCTTC. The full variable domain, completed using reference TRBV2 and TRBJ2-1, is EPEVTQTPSHQVTQMGQEVILRCVPISNHLYFYWYRQILGQKVEFLVSFYNNEISEKSEIFDDQFSVERPDGSNFTLKIRSTKLEDSAMYFCASSSLAGVRNEQFFGPGTRLTVL.